This record concerns one T cell receptor (beta chain) sequence. The time point here: peripheral blood 6 weeks after treatment start. Sequencing was performed with immunoSEQ multiplex PCR; in TCRdb, only in-frame clones are kept and a portion is missing. The table records 30,000 or so clones, about nine tenths of them present only once. These data originate in a study of PD-L1 blockade in urothelial cancer. Study-level information: The year 2014 saw patients start atezolizumab, 1,200 mg intravenously every 3 weeks. Investigators checked blood 3 weeks (second dose) and 6 weeks after treatment start.

The CDR3 is 18 amino acids. Germline V gene data show CDR1 as SGHDT and CDR2 as YYEEEE. With 3 bases clipped from V and 0 bases from J, the junction kept 12 bases outside the gene matches. Sequencing used PBMCs, obtained around atezolizumab (anti-PD-L1) treatment. This TCR was recovered from an elderly man with urothelial cancer. The chain combines TRBV5-6 with TRBJ1-5, with TRBD1 matching over 7 bases. CDR3 in amino acids: CASSSTGTELYSNQPQHF. The DNA of the CDR3 is TGTGCCAGCAGCTCAACCGGGACAGAACTTTATAGCAATCAGCCCCAGCATTTT.